There are many counts of the clone carrying this T cell receptor beta chain. Its matching antigen is unknown. Time point given: newly diagnosed GD, antithyroid drugs for less than 3 months. PBMC-extracted RNA yielded the TCR library. American Thyroid Association guidelines served as the basis for diagnosing Graves' disease. A blood draw put around 9 milliliters of peripheral blood into EDTA tubes. Both iRepertoire HTBI primers and Arm-PCR of CDR3 regions were used to build the TCR beta libraries. TCRdb re-analysed the multiplex PCR reads in MiXCR, keeping a single row per CDR3 protein. The data hold under 300,000 distinct CDR3 sequences, with 18% observed a single time. The sample is drawn from a study of regulatory T cells in long-lasting Graves disease. Notes on the study in general: Small sample size may have lowered accuracy. The persistent group shared around 2,700 public clonotypes, more than the approximately 970 shared by new patients.

With 4 bases removed from V and 0 bases from J, the gap between germline ends came to 12 bases. The CDR3 has 15 amino acids. Per the germline V gene, CDR1 is LGHNA and CDR2 is YNFKEQ. The starting material was peripheral blood mononuclear cells (PBMCs), obtained at new diagnosis, from a patient treated with antithyroid drugs. The gene calls are TRBV4-2 and TRBJ1-1; D perhaps matches TRBD1 (6 bases). The clonotype originates from a female donor with Graves disease. The CDR3 nucleotides read TGTGCCAGCAGCCCCGGCGGACAGATGAACACTGAAGCTTTCTTT. Amino acid sequence: CASSPGGQMNTEAFF.